The 2 T cell receptor beta chains presented below share a single source sample, sequenced in a study of blood T cell repertoires in COVID-19 (dated by TCRdb to about 2020). Libraries were made using the immunoSEQ multiplex PCR assay. The source is immuneACCESS, and TCRdb retained only in-frame sequences with V and J called. Part of the clones is not carried over; for the studies checked, unresolved V genes explain less than half of this, and the remainder is unexplained. This sample has roughly 35,000 clones in its table, and approximately 89% of those were observed once. Clones ranked in the top ten supply 35% to 50% of the sample. The sample taken for sequencing was peripheral blood. Every receptor here comes from a human donor in a cohort sampled during active COVID-19.

This sequence joins TRBV5-1 and TRBJ2-5; D unclear. Germline-derived CDR1 and CDR2 are SGHRS and YFSETQ. Trimming cost V 4 bases and J 4 bases, with 8 bases left between them. The CDR3 is 12 residues long. CDR3 coding DNA: TGCGCCAGCAGCCTTACTGGAGAGACCCAGTACTTC. This gives the protein CASSLTGETQYF. Drawing the rest from reference TRBV5-1 and TRBJ2-5, the complete variable domain is KAGVTQTPRYLIKTRGQQVTLSCSPISGHRSVSWYQQTPGQGLQFLFEYFSETQRNKGNFPGRFSGRQFSNSRSEMNVSTLELGDSALYLCASSLTGETQYFGPGTRLLVL.

The genes are TRBV7-8 and TRBJ1-1; TRBD1 agrees at 7 bases. In germline, CDR1 is SGHVS, CDR2 FQNEAQ. With 5 bases clipped from V and 1 base from J, the junction kept 13 bases outside the gene matches. The CDR3 covers 17 residues. The CDR3 sequence: CASSPQLGQVENTEAFF. The CDR3 region has the DNA TGTGCCAGCAGCCCTCAACTCGGACAGGTTGAGAACACTGAAGCTTTCTTT.